Following are 21 T cell receptor beta chains from one sample sequenced in a study of a mutant IDH1 vaccine in newly diagnosed glioma. TCRdb's copy holds only in-frame clones and misses some; the assay was immunoSEQ multiplex PCR. The table records about 40,000 clones, 65% to 90% of them present only once. Time point denoted: week 35, safety follow-up. Doses of 300 ug of mutant IDH1 20-mer peptide were given with topical imiquimod. Their antigens are not known. The specimen was PBMCs, collected from a glioma patient whose treatment included an IDH1 peptide vaccine. These receptors came from a woman aged 50 to 60 with glioma.

The gene calls are TRBV15 and TRBJ2-3, with 8 bases aligning to TRBD1. The CDR3 consists of 16 residues. V lost 4 bases, J lost 3 bases, and 9 bases stayed unmatched. Germline CDR1 and CDR2: LNHNV and YYDKDF (reference sequence). CDR3 amino acids: CATSIDRGMGTDTQYF. CDR3 DNA: TGTGCCACCAGCATAGACAGGGGCATGGGGACAGATACGCAGTATTTT.

The rearrangement links TRBV7-2 to TRBJ2-5; D might be TRBD1 (5 bases). Trimming left V 8 bases short and J 1 base short, with 14 bases between. This CDR3 region has 14 residues. Germline CDR1 is SGHTA and CDR2 is FQGNSA. CDR3 in amino acids: CASGGRGSQETQYF. In DNA, the CDR3 is TGTGCCAGCGGCGGTAGGGGCTCCCAAGAGACCCAGTACTTC.

The chain employs TRBV7-2 and TRBJ1-5, with TRBD1 as a possible D gene (5 bases). Germline V gives CDR1 SGHTA, CDR2 FQGNSA. There are 15 residues in the CDR3. Trimming pared 0 bases from V and 2 bases from J, leaving 8 bases between. The CDR3 DNA reads TGTGCCAGCAGCTTAGCGGGGGTGCGCAATCAGCCCCAGCATTTT. Amino acids: CASSLAGVRNQPQHF.

The genes are TRBV7-8 and TRBJ2-3; weak D call: TRBD2 (7 bases). CDR3 size: 14 residues. The germline CDR1 and CDR2 sequences are SGHVS and FQNEAQ. Trimming left V 1 base short and J 5 bases short, with 10 bases between. CDR3 DNA: TGTGCCAGCAGCTTAGAGGGGGGGGAAGATACGCAGTATTTT. Protein sequence: CASSLEGGEDTQYF.

V and J are TRBV6-5 and TRBJ2-1; 7 positions match TRBD1. This CDR3 has 12 residues. Germline CDR1 and CDR2: MNHEY and SVGAGI. V trimming: 6 bases; J trimming: 10 bases; junction bases outside the gene matches: 6. Here the CDR3 reads CASRFGQAEQFF. The CDR3 DNA reads TGTGCCAGCAGATTCGGACAGGCCGAGCAGTTCTTC.

On this clone itself: One end of the junction varies from germline; a read error may be responsible. The V and J genes are TRBV5-4 and TRBJ2-1; possible D gene TRBD1, 5 bases. CDR1 and CDR2 (germline): SGHNT, YYREEE (reference sequence). This CDR3 contains 12 residues. The CDR3 loop reads CASSLRTTRPVF. In DNA form, the CDR3 reads TGTGCCAGCAGCTTGAGGACAACCCGTCCGGTCTTC. The variable domain in full, with the rest retrieved from reference TRBV5-4 and TRBJ2-1, is ETGVTQSPTHLIKTRGQQVTLRCSSQSGHNTVSWYQQALGQGPQFIFQYYREEENGRGNFPPRFSGLQFPNYSSELNVNALELDDSALYLCASSLRTTRPVFGPGTRLTVL.

The chain recombines TRBV10-3 with TRBJ2-3; 10 bases map to TRBD1. Germline loops: CDR1 ENHRY, CDR2 SYGVKD. CDR3 size: 15 residues. V shed 5 bases, J shed 1 base, and the junction held 3 bases outside the gene matches. The CDR3, as DNA: TGTGCCATCAGTTCCGGGACAGGGGGCACAGATACGCAGTATTTT. Translating gives CAISSGTGGTDTQYF.

V usage is TRBV7-2 and J usage is TRBJ1-1; no reliable D call. CDR1 is SGHTA and CDR2 is FQGNSA in the germline V gene. V lost 4 bases, J lost 5 bases, and 11 bases lay in between. The CDR3 contains 13 residues. The CDR3 DNA follows: TGTGCCAGCAGCTCTCTTTTAAGAACTGAAGCTTTCTTT. This sequence encodes CASSSLLRTEAFF.

The V gene is TRBV15, the J gene TRBJ1-2; D is undetermined. There are 13 residues in the CDR3. Trimming stripped 0 bases from V and 1 base from J, with 3 bases between. The germline V gene encodes CDR1 LNHNV and CDR2 YYDKDF (reference sequence). The CDR3: CATSRDVNYGYTF. CDR3 DNA sequence: TGTGCCACCAGCAGAGACGTTAACTATGGCTACACCTTC.

The J gene is TRBJ2-5, the V gene TRBV7-2; weak D call: TRBD1 (6 bases). Germline V gene data show CDR1 as SGHTA and CDR2 as FQGNSA. With 4 bases removed from V and 5 bases from J, the gap between germline ends came to 20 bases. CDR3 length: 16 amino acids. The chain's CDR3 is CASSYQTGYTGETQYF. The CDR3 DNA sequence: TGTGCCAGCAGCTACCAGACAGGCTATACGGGGGAGACCCAGTACTTC.

The chain couples TRBV7-2 to TRBJ2-2; 8 nucleotides match TRBD2. CDR3 length equals 16 residues. The V gene end was trimmed by 4 bases and the J gene end by 0 bases; junction bases not matched to a gene: 4. Germline CDR1 reads SGHTA; CDR2 reads FQGNSA. For the CDR3, the DNA is TGTGCCAGCAGCTCGATAGCGGGAACGAACACCGGGGAGCTGTTTTTT. Protein: CASSSIAGTNTGELFF.

The chain has TRBV11-3 and TRBJ1-2; 9 bases align to TRBD1. There are 13 residues in the CDR3. CDR1 and CDR2 from the germline V gene are SGHNT and YENEEA. Trimming took 6 bases from V and 8 from J; bases not matched to a gene: 7. The CDR3 sequence is CASSWDRDAGYTF. The CDR3 nucleotides read TGTGCCAGCAGTTGGGACAGGGACGCCGGCTACACCTTC.

This rearrangement joins TRBV28 to TRBJ2-7, with a tentative D call TRBD1 (6 bases). CDR1 MDHEN and CDR2 SYDVKM come from the germline V gene. The CDR3 is 15 amino acids. Trimming removed 2 bases at V and 6 bases at J, with 17 bases between. The CDR3 loop is CASSLVTGSAREQYF. The DNA for the CDR3 is TGTGCCAGCAGTTTAGTAACAGGGTCGGCGCGCGAGCAGTACTTC.

The rearrangement links TRBV5-4 to TRBJ1-3; D not certain. The CDR3 sequence is 14 residues long. V was pared by 2 bases and J by 0 bases, with 6 bases between. Germline assignment: CDR1 SGHNT and CDR2 YYREEE (reference sequence). CDR3 region: CASSLEGSGNTIYF. The CDR3 DNA follows: TGTGCCAGCAGCTTAGAGGGCTCTGGAAACACCATATATTTT. Full variable domain (missing parts from reference TRBV5-4 and TRBJ1-3): ETGVTQSPTHLIKTRGQQVTLRCSSQSGHNTVSWYQQALGQGPQFIFQYYREEENGRGNFPPRFSGLQFPNYSSELNVNALELDDSALYLCASSLEGSGNTIYFGEGSWLTVV.

V gene TRBV2 combines with J gene TRBJ1-2; D call uncertain. The CDR3 is made up of 13 amino acids. Trimming removed 7 bases at V and 2 bases at J, with 11 bases between. The germline gives CDR1 SNHLY, CDR2 FYNNEI. The CDR3 loop reads CASTLRPNYGYTF. CDR3 nucleotides: TGTGCCAGCACCCTGCGGCCGAACTATGGCTACACCTTC.

The chain employs TRBV6-1 and TRBJ2-7; the D is unclear. The CDR3 spans 14 residues. The V end lost 4 bases, the J end lost 0 bases, and 10 bases lay between the germline ends. Germline CDR1 and CDR2: MNHNS and SASEGT. The CDR3 DNA is TGTGCCAGCAGTGTCGGTGGAAGCTCCTACGAGCAGTACTTC. Its translation is CASSVGGSSYEQYF.

In its sample, this clone is medium-sized. The chain employs TRBV27 and TRBJ1-1; tentative D call: TRBD1 (5 bases). CDR1 and CDR2 (germline): MNHEY, SMNVEV (reference sequence). Between the trimmed V and J ends, which lost 5 bases and 3 bases, there was a span of 7 bases. The CDR3 extends over 12 amino acids. The CDR3 region is CASSDSYTEAFF. CDR3 coding DNA: TGTGCCAGCAGTGACAGTTACACTGAAGCTTTCTTT.

This rearrangement joins TRBV5-6 to TRBJ1-1, with D tentatively TRBD1 (5 bases). Per the germline V gene, CDR1 is SGHDT and CDR2 is YYEEEE. There are 15 residues in the CDR3. Trimming left V 0 bases short and J 5 bases short, with 14 bases between. CDR3 in DNA: TGTGCCAGCAGCTTGGTGGCAGGGCCAGGTACTGAAGCTTTCTTT. Encoded protein: CASSLVAGPGTEAFF.

The V and J genes are TRBV18 and TRBJ1-1; D is unclear. The CDR3 length is 15 residues. Deletions cut 0 bases from V and 0 bases from J, with 8 bases between. Germline CDR1 is KGHSH and CDR2 is LQKENI. CDR3 nucleotides: TGTGCCAGCTCACCACCGGCGTTTGTGAACACTGAAGCTTTCTTT. It codes for CASSPPAFVNTEAFF.

The chain combines TRBV29-1 with TRBJ1-2; no definite D call. V was pared by 7 bases and J by 3 bases, with 6 bases between. This CDR3 contains 10 residues. The germline gives CDR1 SQVTM, CDR2 ANQGSEA. The DNA of the CDR3 is TGCAGCGCCGCCGACTATGGCTACACCTTC. This encodes CSAADYGYTF.

The rearrangement links TRBV19 to TRBJ2-7; a weak D match, TRBD1 (5 bases). The V end lost 6 bases, the J end lost 0 bases, and 9 bases lay between the germline ends. This CDR3 is 13 amino acids long. Germline V lookup: CDR1 LNHDA, CDR2 SQIVND (reference sequence). CDR3 DNA sequence: TGTGCCAGTAGCACAGGACACTCCTACGAGCAGTACTTC. This translates into CASSTGHSYEQYF.